The rows below give T cell receptor beta chains drawn from one sample of a study of T cell responses to AZD1222 COVID-19 vaccine. Profiled with immunoSEQ multiplex PCR; TCRdb holds only in-frame clones, not every one. The data contain approximately 50,000 clones, 85% of them singletons. The sample in question was peripheral blood, obtained on day 0 of MenACWY control vaccination. These receptors all stem from an adult in good health. Each CDR3 is given with its conserved first and last residue. A D gene is named only where the DNA matches it firmly. The size entry is marked missing in some rows and otherwise reads once, few, many or a size class.

abundance	v_gene	d_gene	j_gene	CDR3aa	CDR3nt
-	TRBV3-1/TRBV3-2	TRBD1	TRBJ1-1	CASSPKDRGNTEAFF	TGTGCCAGCAGCCCGAAGGACAGGGGAAACACTGAAGCTTTCTTT
-	TRBV7-9	TRBD1	TRBJ2-7	CASSLSTGVAYEQYF	TGTGCCAGCAGCTTAAGTACAGGGGTTGCGTACGAGCAGTACTTC
-	TRBV4-2	-	TRBJ1-5	CASSQDKVGGRRPYQPQHF	TGTGCCAGCAGCCAAGATAAGGTAGGGGGGCGAAGACCCTATCAGCCCCAGCATTTT
-	TRBV27	TRBD1	TRBJ2-5	CASSFRQGAGETQYF	TGTGCCAGCAGCTTCCGACAGGGGGCTGGGGAGACCCAGTACTTC
-	TRBV4-2	TRBD1	TRBJ2-5	CASSQGDRGEETQYF	TGTGCCAGCAGCCAAGGGGACAGGGGAGAGGAGACCCAGTACTTC
-	TRBV4-1	-	TRBJ1-5	CASSRWTRENQPQHF	TGCGCCAGCAGCCGTTGGACCAGAGAGAATCAGCCCCAGCATTTT
-	TRBV28	-	TRBJ2-6	CASSLETSGANVLTF	TGTGCCAGCAGTTTAGAAACCTCTGGGGCCAACGTCCTGACTTTC
-	TRBV10-2	TRBD1	TRBJ1-4	CASSDPTGATNEKLFF	TGCGCCAGCAGTGATCCCACAGGGGCAACTAATGAAAAACTGTTTTTT
-	TRBV14	-	TRBJ2-2	CASSRLGSGELFF	TGTGCCAGCAGCCGCCTCGGCTCCGGGGAGCTGTTTTTT
-	TRBV10-3	TRBD1	TRBJ1-2	CAISEIDRERIYGYTF	TGTGCCATCAGTGAGATCGACAGGGAGAGGATCTATGGCTACACCTTC
once	TRBV28	TRBD1	TRBJ2-7	CASSPGAGGPYEQYF	TGTGCCAGCAGCCCGGGGGCAGGGGGCCCCTACGAGCAGTACTTC
-	TRBV12-3/TRBV12-4	-	TRBJ2-1	CASSLYNEQFF	TGTGCCAGCAGTTTATATAATGAGCAGTTCTTC
-	TRBV9	-	TRBJ1-3	CASSDRRTLSSGNTIYF	TGTGCCAGCAGCGACCGCCGGACGCTCAGCTCTGGAAACACCATATATTTT
-	TRBV5-1	-	TRBJ2-3	CASSAITGGSTDTQYF	TGCGCCAGCAGCGCAATCACCGGAGGGAGTACAGATACGCAGTATTTT
-	TRBV28	-	TRBJ2-2	CASSWGPAPGELFF	TGTGCCAGCAGTTGGGGACCCGCTCCCGGGGAGCTGTTTTTT
once	TRBV12-3/TRBV12-4	-	TRBJ2-7	CASSSKYSYEQYF	TGTGCCAGCAGTTCGAAGTACTCCTACGAGCAGTACTTC
-	TRBV19	-	TRBJ1-2	CASRLLGMGYTF	TGTGCCAGTAGGCTTCTAGGGATGGGCTACACCTTC
-	TRBV2	-	TRBJ2-3	CASQDSPLTDTQYF	TGTGCCAGTCAGGACTCCCCGCTCACAGATACGCAGTATTTT
-	TRBV5-1	TRBD1	TRBJ1-5	CASSQGTGDGQPQHF	TGCGCCAGCAGCCAGGGGACAGGGGATGGGCAGCCCCAGCATTTT
-	TRBV9	-	TRBJ2-1	CASSGTTNEQFF	TGTGCCAGCAGCGGGACTACCAATGAGCAGTTCTTC
-	TRBV5-1	TRBD2	TRBJ2-7	CASSPGLAGVEQYF	TGCGCCAGCAGCCCGGGACTAGCGGGAGTCGAGCAGTACTTC
-	TRBV4-2	TRBD2	TRBJ2-2	CASSQDRFSGSAGELFF	TGTGCCAGCAGCCAAGATCGGTTTAGCGGGAGCGCCGGGGAGCTGTTTTTT
-	TRBV28	-	TRBJ2-3	CASSFGSGSGTDTQYF	TGTGCCAGCAGTTTCGGGAGCGGTTCTGGCACAGATACGCAGTATTTT
few	TRBV4-2	-	TRBJ1-3	CASSQEQGSGNTIYF	TGTGCCAGCAGCCAAGAACAGGGCTCTGGAAACACCATATATTTT
-	TRBV25-1	-	TRBJ1-6	CASSEGHRKSSYNSPLHF	TGTGCCAGCAGTGAAGGGCACAGGAAAAGCTCCTATAATTCACCCCTCCACTTT
-	TRBV4-3	-	TRBJ2-2	CASSPNRNTGELFF	TGCGCCAGCAGCCCGAATAGGAACACCGGGGAGCTGTTTTTT
few	TRBV24-1	TRBD1	TRBJ1-2	CATSKGTGYGYTF	TGTGCCACCAGTAAGGGGACAGGGTATGGCTACACCTTC
-	TRBV5-6	-	TRBJ2-6	CASSLEDGTLGANVLTF	TGTGCCAGCAGCTTGGAGGACGGAACTCTTGGGGCCAACGTCCTGACTTTC
-	TRBV4-1	-	TRBJ2-7	CASSQPPLLEQYF	TGCGCCAGCAGCCAACCACCACTTCTGGAGCAGTACTTC
-	TRBV6-5	TRBD1	TRBJ1-6	CASRTGGNSPLHF	TGTGCCAGCAGAACAGGGGGAAATTCACCCCTCCACTTT
-	TRBV4-3	-	TRBJ2-7	CASSQDNLAKQYF	TGCGCCAGCAGCCAAGATAACCTAGCAAAGCAGTACTTC
few	TRBV15	TRBD2	TRBJ2-1	CATSRGLAEEGEQFF	TGTGCCACCAGCAGGGGACTAGCGGAGGAGGGTGAGCAGTTCTTC
-	TRBV12-5	TRBD2	TRBJ2-1	CASGSISGRGGNNEQFF	TGTGCTAGTGGTTCCATTAGCGGGAGAGGGGGTAACAATGAGCAGTTCTTC
once	TRBV4-1	-	TRBJ2-1	CASSQDGTRTDNEQFF	TGCGCCAGCAGCCAAGATGGAACGAGAACTGACAATGAGCAGTTCTTC
-	TRBV10-3	-	TRBJ2-2	CAISLDGNTGELFF	TGTGCCATCAGCCTCGACGGAAACACCGGGGAGCTGTTTTTT
-	TRBV5-4	TRBD1	TRBJ2-2	CASIQQGDTGELFF	TGTGCCAGCATCCAACAGGGGGACACCGGGGAGCTGTTTTTT
-	TRBV28	TRBD1	TRBJ2-1	CASITGTGRNEQFF	TGTGCCAGCATTACCGGGACAGGGAGGAATGAGCAGTTCTTC
-	TRBV15	TRBD1	TRBJ1-2	CATSTRQGEVYTF	TGTGCCACCAGCACCAGACAGGGGGAGGTCTACACCTTC
-	TRBV20-1	TRBD2	TRBJ2-3	CSASWRGYSTDTQYF	TGCAGTGCTAGTTGGCGGGGGTATAGCACAGATACGCAGTATTTT
-	TRBV12-3/TRBV12-4	-	TRBJ1-2	CASSLKSGHGYTF	TGTGCCAGCAGTTTGAAGTCAGGGCATGGCTACACCTTC
-	TRBV6-2/TRBV6-3	TRBD1	TRBJ1-1	CASNPTGMSTEAFF	TGTGCCAGCAACCCGACAGGGATGAGCACTGAAGCTTTCTTT
-	TRBV7-2	-	TRBJ2-3	CASSQVGGTDTQYF	TGTGCCAGCAGCCAAGTAGGAGGGACAGATACGCAGTATTTT
-	TRBV3-1/TRBV3-2	-	TRBJ1-2	CASSLKSSNYGYTF	TGTGCCAGCAGCCTGAAGAGCAGTAACTATGGCTACACCTTC
-	TRBV5-1	-	TRBJ1-1	CASSLAGAGFSNTEAFF	TGCGCCAGCAGCTTGGCAGGGGCCGGATTTTCGAACACTGAAGCTTTCTTT
-	TRBV24-1	TRBD2	TRBJ2-5	CATSDPGLAGKETQYF	TGTGCCACCAGTGACCCCGGACTAGCGGGTAAAGAGACCCAGTACTTC
-	TRBV11-2	TRBD2	TRBJ2-5	CASSLTVAGGAETQYF	TGTGCCAGCAGCTTAACGGTAGCGGGAGGGGCGGAGACCCAGTACTTC
-	TRBV5-4	-	TRBJ2-7	CASRPAGDPYEQYF	TGTGCCAGCAGACCTGCAGGGGACCCCTACGAGCAGTACTTC
-	TRBV5-1	TRBD1	TRBJ2-1	CASSLQGARAGNEQFF	TGCGCCAGCAGCTTACAGGGGGCTAGGGCAGGTAATGAGCAGTTCTTC
-	TRBV7-3	-	TRBJ2-3	CASRSSGDTQYF	TGTGCCAGCAGAAGTAGCGGCGATACGCAGTATTTT
-	TRBV29-1	TRBD1	TRBJ2-1	CSVSSVQDRGIDEQFF	TGCAGCGTTAGTAGCGTCCAAGACAGGGGGATCGATGAGCAGTTCTTC
-	TRBV30	TRBD1	TRBJ1-5	CAWSVSQGAYSNQPQHF	TGTGCCTGGAGTGTATCCCAGGGGGCTTATAGCAATCAGCCCCAGCATTTT
-	TRBV7-8	-	TRBJ2-1	CASSLGTRGRGNEQFF	TGTGCCAGCAGCTTAGGGACTCGAGGAAGGGGCAATGAGCAGTTCTTC